This paragraph covers one TCR beta chain sequence. This receptor's antigen is unknown. Per-base qualities were not stored, and no clone one base away is much larger. This record comes from a study of shared clonotypes between healthy human individuals (dated by TCRdb to about 2020). Study-level background: The cohort comprised a couple of women and a few men aged 18 to 49 years. Different laboratories and diverse techniques were used to prepare libraries and sequence TCR repertoires, to increase sequencing depth and limit assay-specific biases. Between about 0.9 and 8.9 billion PBMCs per donor were obtained by leukapheresis. Per donor, three plates each were used for CD4 naive and CD4 memory, two for CD8 naive, and one for CD8 memory. The study deeply sequenced blood TCR repertoires of about 5 healthy adults to estimate repertoire size and the extent of clonotype sharing between individuals.

Study-wide findings and limitations: Sampling was limited to blood, and TCR repertoires in tissue likely differ from TCR repertoires in blood. Even with the large sequencing depth, rarefaction of the sorted-subset datasets indicated that sequencing was incomplete. Estimated clonotype richness was generally larger for naive than for memory subsets. Pairwise subsampling indicated that sequencing depth was expected to affect the degree of clonotype sharing among donors. Sharing across four donors was observed for 4.5% to 6.5% of naive CD4, 3.5% of naive CD8, 2.3% of memory CD4, and about 0.4% of memory CD8 clonotypes. Compared with non-shared clonotypes, clonotypes shared by all four sorted-subset donors had higher generation probabilities. Because the study included a small number of donors, the genetic and exposure-history diversity represented was limited.

CD8 naive samples were CD45RO-negative cells positively selected for CCR7, giving a CD45RA+CCR7+ population that excluded TemRA cells. Donors were healthy HIV-negative adults with no recently reported acute infections or vaccinations. All donors were Caucasian adults living in Nashville, Tennessee, USA. Blood was obtained by leukapheresis, after which PBMCs were separated by Ficoll-Histopaque density gradient centrifugation and cryopreserved in liquid nitrogen vapor phase. Purity and quantity of every magnetically sorted T cell population were checked by analytical flow cytometry. Genomic DNA was isolated from every sorted fraction and measured by UV absorbance on a Nanodrop 2000c. Using the deep immunoSEQ assay, TCR CDR3 regions were amplified from genomic DNA by multiplex PCR. Genomic DNA extracted from each cell subset was distributed evenly over all wells of several immunoSEQ 96-well plates, and each plate served as one replicate. Each replicate PCR for sorted subsets received around 210 ng genomic DNA, equal to around 32,000 T cell genomes. The purified libraries were quantified using a Qubit 3.0 fluorometer, sized with a Bioanalyzer 2100, and then quantified again using the KAPA Library Quantification kit. Every immunoSEQ 96-well plate was sequenced on a dedicated single-read 150-cycle Illumina NextSeq 550 flow cell. The authors processed their data as follows. Because the immunoSEQ output included only junctional sequences and no quality scores, the filtering could not be the same as the filtering used for full-length reads. Sequences were annotated with PyIR, a Python wrapper for IgBLAST v1.9, and V/J genes and CDR3 were assigned using IMGT germline references. Reads were filtered out if the reads had weak V/J assignments (E-value above 1e-6), no CDR3, stop codons, out-of-frame junctions, or ambiguous translated residues. V3J clonotypes were defined as sequences sharing an identical inferred V gene, J gene, and CDR3 amino acid sequence. To compute the percentage overlap between repertoires, the number of shared unique clonotypes was divided by the size of the smaller repertoire. Three approaches were used to assess repertoire richness: RTK rarefaction, the Chao1 estimator, and Recon v2.1 estimates of unobserved clonotypes. For all TCRbeta clonotypes obtained by the gDNA method from a handful of donors, generation probabilities were computed with OLGA. Not all clones reach the TCRdb copy of this immuneACCESS table, which keeps in-frame sequences only. Checked studies attribute under half of the gap to unresolved V genes and leave the rest unexplained. That table supplies the V and J calls and clone size; D and trimming were determined from the DNA. The sample profile shows about 550,000 clones; over 95% of them were found once. The ten top clones hold 0.085% to 0.11% of the sample.

Inclusive of the bounding cysteine and phenylalanine, the CDR3 is 15 residues long. Only CDR3 DNA remains: 45 bases, in frame from the first base. CDR1 and CDR2, per the germline V gene, are MDHEN and SYDVKM. Cut back by 3 bases and 6 bases, the V and J ends lie 15 bases apart. The sequenced sample consisted of naive CD8+ T cells sorted from blood. What this sample's cell subset or site label stands for: CD45RA+CCR7+. The chain is assembled from TRBV28 and TRBJ2-1, with TRBD1 tentatively as D gene (5 bases match). The source of this sequence is a woman aged 25-40 years in good health. The CDR3 protein is CASSFLVQGGNEQFF. The base sequence is TGTGCCAGCAGTTTCTTGGTGCAGGGCGGCAATGAGCAGTTCTTC.